The clone carrying this TCR beta chain was seen many times. Antigen unknown. MiXCR was run by TCRdb on the reads, yielding one entry per CDR3 protein. The table lists about 920,000 distinct CDR3 sequences, more than 25% of them singletons, with around 15% in the top ten. This specimen comes from a study of T cell repertoires in cytomegalovirus infection. As for the study in general: TCR beta signatures that were public indicated CMV infection and matching HLA type.

V was shortened by 0 bases and J by 0 bases, with 5 bases between the two germline ends. Germline loops: CDR1 SGHVS, CDR2 FNYEAQ. The CDR3 consists of 14 residues. This clonotype originated in a human donor in good health (CMV status not recorded). Some clones in this sample may be carry-over from other donors' samples. The input for sequencing was cultured CD8+ T cells from PBMCs, taken from culture after CMV antigen stimulation. V and J are TRBV7-6 and TRBJ2-5; D not certain. CDR3 amino acids: CASSLAPNQETQYF. In DNA form, the CDR3 reads TGTGCCAGCAGCTTAGCCCCCAACCAAGAGACCCAGTACTTC.